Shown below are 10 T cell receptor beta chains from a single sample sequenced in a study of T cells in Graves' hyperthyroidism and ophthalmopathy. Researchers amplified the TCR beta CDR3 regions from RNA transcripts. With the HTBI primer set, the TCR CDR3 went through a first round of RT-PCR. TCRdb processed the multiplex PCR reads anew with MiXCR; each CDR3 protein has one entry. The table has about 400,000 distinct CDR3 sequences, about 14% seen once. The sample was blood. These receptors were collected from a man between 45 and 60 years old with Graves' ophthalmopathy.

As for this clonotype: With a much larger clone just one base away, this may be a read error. CDR3 sequence reads: CASSVGPSEQYF. DNA for the CDR3: TGTGCCAGCAGTGTAGGGCCAAGCGAGCAGTACTTC. The chain joins TRBV6-1 to TRBJ2-7; no clear D gene. The CDR3 consists of 12 residues. Trimming removed 4 bases at V and 6 bases at J, with 10 bases between. CDR1 and CDR2 from the germline V gene are MNHNS and SASEGT.

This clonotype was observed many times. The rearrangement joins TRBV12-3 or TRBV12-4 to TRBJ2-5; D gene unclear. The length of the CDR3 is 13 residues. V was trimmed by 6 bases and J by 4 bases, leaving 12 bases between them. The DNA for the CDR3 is TGTGCCAGCAGAGGCGAATGGCGAGAGACCCAGTACTTC. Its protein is CASRGEWRETQYF.

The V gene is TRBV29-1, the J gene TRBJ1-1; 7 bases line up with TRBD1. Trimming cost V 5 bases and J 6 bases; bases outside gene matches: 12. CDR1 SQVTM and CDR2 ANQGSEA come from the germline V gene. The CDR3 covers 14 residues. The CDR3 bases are TGCAGCGTTTCATACAGGGGCCGGCCCTCTGAAGCTTTCTTT. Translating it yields CSVSYRGRPSEAFF. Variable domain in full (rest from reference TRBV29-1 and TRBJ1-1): SAVISQKPSRDICQRGTSLTIQCQVDSQVTMMFWYRQQPGQSLTLIATANQGSEATYESGFVIDKFPISRPNLTFSTLTVSNMSPEDSSIYLCSVSYRGRPSEAFFGQGTRLTVV.

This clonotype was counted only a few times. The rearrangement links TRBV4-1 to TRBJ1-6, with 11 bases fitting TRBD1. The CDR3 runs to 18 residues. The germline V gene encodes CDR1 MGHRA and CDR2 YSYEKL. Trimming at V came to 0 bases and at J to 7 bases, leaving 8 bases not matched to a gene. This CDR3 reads CASSQERKRTGGNSPLHF. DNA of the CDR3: TGCGCCAGCAGCCAAGAACGGAAGCGGACAGGGGGCAATTCACCCCTCCACTTT.

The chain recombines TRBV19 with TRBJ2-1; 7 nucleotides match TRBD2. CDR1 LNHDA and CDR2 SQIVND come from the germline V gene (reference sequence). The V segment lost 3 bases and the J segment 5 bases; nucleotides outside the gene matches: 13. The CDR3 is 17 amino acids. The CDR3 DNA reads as TGTGCCAGTAGTATGTACCCTAGCGGAAGGATGAACAATGAGCAGTTCTTC. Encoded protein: CASSMYPSGRMNNEQFF.

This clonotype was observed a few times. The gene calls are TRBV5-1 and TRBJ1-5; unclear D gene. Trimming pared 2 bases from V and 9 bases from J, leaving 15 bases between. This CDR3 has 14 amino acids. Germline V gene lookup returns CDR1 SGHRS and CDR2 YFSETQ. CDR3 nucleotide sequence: TGCGCCAGCAGCTTAAATCTGGAGGAATCGCCCCAGCATTTT. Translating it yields CASSLNLEESPQHF.

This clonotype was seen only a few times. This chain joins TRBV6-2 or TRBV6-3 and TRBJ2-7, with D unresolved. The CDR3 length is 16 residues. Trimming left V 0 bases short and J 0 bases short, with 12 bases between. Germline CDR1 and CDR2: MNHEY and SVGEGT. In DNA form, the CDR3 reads TGTGCCAGCAGTTACTCTGATTTGGTTAGCTCCTACGAGCAGTACTTC. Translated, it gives CASSYSDLVSSYEQYF.

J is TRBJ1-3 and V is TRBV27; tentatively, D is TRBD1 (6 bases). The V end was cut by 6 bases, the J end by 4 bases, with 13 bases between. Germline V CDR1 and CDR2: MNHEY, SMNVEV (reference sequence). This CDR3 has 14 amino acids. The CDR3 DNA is TGTGCCAGCAGGCCCCAGGGGCTAGGAAACACCATATATTTT. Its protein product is CASRPQGLGNTIYF.

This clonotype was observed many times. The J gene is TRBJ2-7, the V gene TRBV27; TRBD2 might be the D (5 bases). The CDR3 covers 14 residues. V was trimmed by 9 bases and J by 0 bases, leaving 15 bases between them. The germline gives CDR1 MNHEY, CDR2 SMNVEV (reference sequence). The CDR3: CARPPGVSSYEQYF. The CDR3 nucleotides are TGTGCCAGACCCCCCGGGGTGAGCTCCTACGAGCAGTACTTC.

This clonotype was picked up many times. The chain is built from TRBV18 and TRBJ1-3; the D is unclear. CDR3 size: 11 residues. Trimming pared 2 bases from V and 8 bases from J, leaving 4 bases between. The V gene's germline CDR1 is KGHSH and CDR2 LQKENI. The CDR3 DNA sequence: TGTGCCAGCTCACCAGGGGACACCATATATTTT. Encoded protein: CASSPGDTIYF.